This T cell receptor (beta chain) is from a study of blood T cells in healthy people across ages. Using a J-beta primer mix together with a sample-barcoded 5' primer, a second PCR was run for about 6 to 11 cycles. MiXCR, applied by TCRdb to the 5' RACE reads, yields one record per CDR3 protein. The sample includes about 1.8 million distinct CDR3 sequences, about 50% seen only once; the top ten take around 2.1%. This clonotype was seen a few times. The receptor was isolated from a middle-aged woman in good health. The sample was blood.

In DNA form, the CDR3 reads TGTGCCAGCAGTCGGGACCTTTACAATGAGCAGTTCTTC. The encoded protein is CASSRDLYNEQFF. The rearrangement joins TRBV12-3 or TRBV12-4 to TRBJ2-1; D might be TRBD1 or TRBD2, each matching 5 bases. The CDR3 has 13 amino acids. Trimming removed 5 bases at V and 4 bases at J, with 9 bases between.